This passage covers 13 T cell receptor beta chains from one sample sequenced in a study of blood T cell repertoires in COVID-19. Produced via immunoSEQ multiplex PCR; TCRdb's table is partial and in-frame only. This sample has a few hundred thousand clones, with 75% to 90% found just once. The sequencing sample was made of PBMCs or T cells enriched from blood (not recorded which). These receptors were taken from a man in his forties who had recovered from COVID-19.

The rearrangement joins TRBV2 to TRBJ2-3; weak D call: TRBD2 (5 bases). The CDR3 covers 11 residues. V was cut by 8 bases and J by 6 bases, with 9 bases left in between. Germline lookup yields CDR1 SNHLY and CDR2 FYNNEI. The CDR3 DNA reads as TGTGCCAGCCGGGGAACCGATACGCAGTATTTT. The encoded protein is CASRGTDTQYF.

The chain carries TRBV24-1 and TRBJ2-2; 9 nucleotides align to TRBD1. After removal of 5 bases from V and 4 bases from J, the junction contained 10 bases not matched to a gene. CDR1 and CDR2 (germline): KGHDR, SFDVKD. This CDR3 comprises 17 residues. CDR3 nucleotide sequence: TGTGCCACCAGTGGCCTAACAGGGGGCGCAGGCACCGGGGAGCTGTTTTTT. Its protein is CATSGLTGGAGTGELFF.

The chain carries TRBV7-2 and TRBJ2-2; 8 positions agree with TRBD1. The CDR3 spans 14 residues. Losses at the gene ends were 3 bases for V and 4 bases for J; bases not matched to a gene: 1. The germline gives CDR1 SGHTA, CDR2 FQGNSA. The CDR3 is CASSFDRGTGELFF. The CDR3 nucleotides read TGTGCCAGCAGCTTTGACAGGGGCACCGGGGAGCTGTTTTTT.

The chain is built from TRBV28 and TRBJ1-2; D gene ambiguous. Germline CDR1 and CDR2: MDHEN and SYDVKM. V dropped 1 base and J dropped 1 base, with 7 bases sitting between them. The CDR3 loop spans 14 amino acids. As DNA, the CDR3 is TGTGCCAGCAGTTTATCCAGTGATAACTATGGCTACACCTTC. It codes for CASSLSSDNYGYTF.

This chain uses TRBV30 with TRBJ1-1; tentative D call: TRBD1 (5 bases). Germline loops: CDR1 GTSNPN, CDR2 SVGIG (reference sequence). V shed 3 bases and J shed 6 bases, with 14 bases lying between them. The CDR3 runs 13 residues. CDR3 amino acids: CAWRLPGGAEAFF. The CDR3 DNA sequence: TGTGCCTGGAGATTACCCGGGGGAGCTGAAGCTTTCTTT.

The chain carries TRBV7-3 and TRBJ1-1; 7 bases are a match to TRBD1. Germline CDR1 reads SGHTA; CDR2 reads FQGTGA. The V gene end was trimmed by 0 bases and the J gene end by 1 base; junction bases not matched to a gene: 2. This CDR3 comprises 15 residues. The CDR3 here is CASSLTGQSNTEAFF. The CDR3, as DNA: TGTGCCAGCAGCTTAACGGGACAGTCGAACACTGAAGCTTTCTTT.

This clone is a singleton in its sample. This chain joins TRBV7-8 and TRBJ2-7; D unresolved. Trimming took 6 bases from V and 1 from J, leaving 7 bases between them. The CDR3 has 12 residues. Germline V gives CDR1 SGHVS, CDR2 FQNEAQ. The CDR3: CASSPRSYEQYF. The DNA of the CDR3 is TGTGCCAGCAGTCCCCGTTCCTACGAGCAGTACTTC.

J is TRBJ1-2 and V is TRBV6-1, with 9 nucleotides matching TRBD1. The CDR3 contains 14 residues. V trimming: 3 bases; J trimming: 4 bases; junction bases outside the gene matches: 3. Germline-derived CDR1 and CDR2 are MNHNS and SASEGT. The CDR3: CASSDRDRAYGYTF. CDR3 DNA sequence: TGTGCCAGCAGTGATCGGGACAGGGCCTATGGCTACACCTTC.

This clone was picked up one time. J is TRBJ2-7 and V is TRBV4-1; no reliable D call. The germline V gene has CDR1 MGHRA and CDR2 YSYEKL. The CDR3 loop spans 13 amino acids. V was pared by 2 bases and J by 3 bases, with 8 bases between. The CDR3 is CASSQTEFYEQYF. The CDR3 bases are TGCGCCAGCAGCCAAACAGAGTTCTACGAGCAGTACTTC.

The chain carries TRBV6-1 and TRBJ1-3; a possible D gene is TRBD1 (5 bases). Per the germline V gene, CDR1 is MNHNS and CDR2 is SASEGT. V dropped 2 bases and J dropped 8 bases, with 13 bases sitting between them. This CDR3 has 14 residues. CDR3 coding DNA: TGTGCCAGCAGTGAATTCGACAGTAGAGACACCATATATTTT. Its protein product is CASSEFDSRDTIYF.

The chain recombines TRBV30 with TRBJ2-3; perhaps TRBD2 as D (6 bases). Germline V gives CDR1 GTSNPN, CDR2 SVGIG (reference sequence). The V and J ends lost 4 bases and 9 bases respectively, with 23 bases between them. This CDR3 region has 15 residues. The DNA for the CDR3 is TGTGCCTGGACCCGAACGGACTACACCTGGGAGACGCAGTATTTT. Its translation is CAWTRTDYTWETQYF.

The rearrangement joins TRBV13 to TRBJ1-1, with D perhaps TRBD1 (5 bases). The CDR3 sequence is 16 residues long. V was pared by 1 base and J by 0 bases, with 12 bases between. The germline gives CDR1 PRHDT, CDR2 FYEKMQ (reference sequence). The CDR3 region is CASSLDIGGMNTEAFF. In DNA form, the CDR3 reads TGTGCCAGCAGCTTAGATATCGGGGGGATGAACACTGAAGCTTTCTTT.

The chain combines TRBV27 with TRBJ1-6, with D maybe TRBD1 (5 bases). Trimming took 3 bases from V and 9 from J, leaving 9 bases between them. CDR3 length equals 13 residues. The germline V gene encodes CDR1 MNHEY and CDR2 SMNVEV (reference sequence). CDR3 sequence (DNA): TGTGCCAGCAGTTTGTGGGGGGTTTCACCCCTCCACTTT. This gives the protein CASSLWGVSPLHF.